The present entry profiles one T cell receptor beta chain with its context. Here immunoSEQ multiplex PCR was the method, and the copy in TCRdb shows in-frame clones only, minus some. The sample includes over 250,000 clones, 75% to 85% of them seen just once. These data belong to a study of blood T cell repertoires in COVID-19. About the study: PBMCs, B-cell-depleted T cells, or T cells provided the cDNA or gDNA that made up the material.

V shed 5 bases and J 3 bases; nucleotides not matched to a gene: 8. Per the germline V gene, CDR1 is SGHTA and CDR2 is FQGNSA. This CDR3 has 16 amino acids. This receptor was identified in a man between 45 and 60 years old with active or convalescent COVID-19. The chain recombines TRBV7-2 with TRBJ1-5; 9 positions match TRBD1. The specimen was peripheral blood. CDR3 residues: CASSPPGQGPNQPQHF. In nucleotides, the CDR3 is TGTGCCAGCAGCCCACCGGGACAGGGACCCAATCAGCCCCAGCATTTT.